The 29 T cell receptor beta chains below come from one sample, sequenced in a study of regulatory T cells in long-lasting Graves disease. Relying on iRepertoire HTBI primers and Arm-PCR of CDR3 regions, the team built TCR beta libraries. TCRdb itself ran the multiplex PCR reads through MiXCR, one entry per CDR3 protein. The sample includes 400,000 to 500,000 distinct CDR3 sequences, approximately 16% of them seen just once. The time point: newly diagnosed GD, antithyroid drugs for less than 3 months. Construction of the TCR library relied on RNA isolated from PBMCs. The same sample was also studied in work on T cells in Graves' hyperthyroidism and ophthalmopathy.

Sequenced material: peripheral blood mononuclear cells (PBMCs), taken at new diagnosis, from a patient treated with antithyroid drugs. These receptors were taken from a woman aged 40 to 55 with Graves disease.

This clonotype was counted ten times or more. The chain combines TRBV7-9 with TRBJ2-2, with 13 bases matching TRBD2. V shed 4 bases, J shed 6 bases, and the junction held 11 bases outside the gene matches. This CDR3 has 18 amino acids. Per the germline V gene, CDR1 is SEHNR and CDR2 is FQNEAQ (reference sequence). The CDR3 is CASSSTTSGRFPAGELFF. CDR3 DNA: TGTGCCAGCAGCTCAACGACTAGCGGGAGGTTCCCGGCCGGGGAGCTGTTTTTT.

This clonotype was detected many times. The chain links TRBV11-1 to TRBJ2-1; D is ambiguous. This CDR3 region has 13 residues. Trimming took 6 bases from V and 5 from J, leaving 11 bases between them. Germline CDR1 and CDR2: SGHAT and FQDESV (reference sequence). CDR3 coding DNA: TGTGCCAGCAGTTCCCGACACCACAATGAGCAGTTCTTC. It yields the protein CASSSRHHNEQFF.

In this sample, this clonotype turned up many times. CDR3 DNA sequence: TGTGCCAGCACTTTCGGTGACAGAAATGGGGCCGGGGAGCTGTTTTTT. It yields the protein CASTFGDRNGAGELFF. The chain employs TRBV27 and TRBJ2-2, with D maybe TRBD1 (5 bases). The germline V gene encodes CDR1 MNHEY and CDR2 SMNVEV (reference sequence). This CDR3 region has 16 residues. Trimming left V 7 bases short and J 6 bases short, with 21 bases between.

This clonotype was found many times. The CDR3 sequence is CASSDSWTADEQFF. CDR3 sequence (DNA): TGCGCCAGCAGTGACTCTTGGACTGCCGATGAGCAGTTCTTC. The chain is built from TRBV10-2 and TRBJ2-1, with a weak D call TRBD2 (5 bases). CDR3 length: 14 residues. V dropped 3 bases and J dropped 8 bases, with 14 bases sitting between them. The germline gives CDR1 WSHSY, CDR2 SAAADI.

Many counts were recorded for this clonotype. The chain uses TRBV7-9 and TRBJ2-3; 9 bases line up with TRBD1. V lost 5 bases, J lost 3 bases, and 6 bases stayed unmatched. Germline assignment: CDR1 SEHNR and CDR2 FQNEAQ (reference sequence). This CDR3 is 15 amino acids long. The CDR3 protein is CASSEQGQGTDTQYF. The CDR3, as DNA: TGTGCCAGCAGCGAACAGGGACAGGGAACAGATACGCAGTATTTT.

This clonotype was picked up many times. V is TRBV7-3 and J is TRBJ2-1; the D gene is possibly TRBD2 (5 bases). CDR3 length equals 13 residues. Germline V gene lookup returns CDR1 SGHTA and CDR2 FQGTGA. V gave up 2 bases and J gave up 10 bases, with 12 bases separating them. The CDR3, as DNA: TGTGCCAGCAGCTTAGCGGGTCCCGGAGAGCAGTTCTTC. Translation: CASSLAGPGEQFF.

This clonotype was seen ten or more times. The rearrangement links TRBV20-1 to TRBJ1-1; 9 bases are a match to TRBD1. The CDR3 consists of 14 residues. Germline V gene sequence: CDR1 DFQATT, CDR2 SNEGSKA (reference sequence). V lost 4 bases and J lost 1; bases outside the gene matches: 4. The CDR3 DNA is TGCAGTGCTACAGCACAGGGGGCGAACACTGAAGCTTTCTTT. Translated: CSATAQGANTEAFF.

This clonotype has ten or more counts. The chain couples TRBV29-1 to TRBJ2-1; 14 nucleotides match TRBD2. Looked up from germline, CDR1 is SQVTM and CDR2 is ANQGSEA. J gave up 0 bases and V 5 bases, and 6 bases lay outside the gene matches. This CDR3 region has 17 residues. CDR3 bases: TGCAGCGTTCCTTGGGGGACTAGCGGGAGCTCCTACAATGAGCAGTTCTTC. Translation gives CSVPWGTSGSSYNEQFF.

This clonotype was seen only a few times. A single base separates this from a much larger clone, so it may be a read error. The J gene is TRBJ2-3, the V gene TRBV11-2; 7 bases map to TRBD2. Germline V gene lookup returns CDR1 SGHAT and CDR2 FQNNGV. The CDR3 is made up of 17 amino acids. The CDR3 spells CASGLGWLAVGTDTQYF. The CDR3 nucleotides read TGTGCCAGCGGCTTAGGTTGGCTAGCGGTCGGCACAGATACGCAGTATTTT.

The chain links TRBV27 to TRBJ2-7; 11 positions match TRBD2. The CDR3 runs to 18 residues. CDR1 and CDR2 (germline): MNHEY, SMNVEV (reference sequence). Trimming removed 2 bases from V and 1 base from J; junction bases left unmatched: 10. The CDR3 nucleotides are TGTGCCAGCAGTTTAATACTAGCGGGAGTGGGGGCTTCCTACGAGCAGTACTTC. It is translated as CASSLILAGVGASYEQYF.

The V gene is TRBV27, the J gene TRBJ1-5; D not resolved. V gave up 0 bases and J gave up 3 bases, with 12 bases separating them. From germline, CDR1 is MNHEY and CDR2 SMNVEV (reference sequence). The CDR3 extends over 16 amino acids. CDR3 coding DNA: TGTGCCAGCAGTTTATCAGTGAACAGTCTCAATCAGCCCCAGCATTTT. Protein: CASSLSVNSLNQPQHF.

The chain couples TRBV28 to TRBJ2-7; no reliable D call. The CDR3 has 15 residues. Germline V gene sequence: CDR1 MDHEN, CDR2 SYDVKM. The ends were cut back, 1 base at V and 3 bases at J, with 13 bases in the middle. The CDR3, as DNA: TGTGCCAGCAGTTTATTCGGCAGGACCAACTACGAGCAGTACTTC. It codes for CASSLFGRTNYEQYF.

This sequence joins TRBV18 and TRBJ1-3, with a possible D match to TRBD1 (6 bases). The CDR3 has 16 residues. V shed 5 bases and J shed 0 bases, with 14 bases lying between them. Germline lookup yields CDR1 KGHSH and CDR2 LQKENI. The chain's CDR3 is CASSGRGKDSGNTIYF. The CDR3 bases are TGTGCCAGCTCAGGGAGGGGGAAAGACTCTGGAAACACCATATATTTT.

The chain employs TRBV27 and TRBJ1-5, with a tentative D call TRBD1 (6 bases). Between the trimmed V and J ends, which lost 6 bases and 7 bases, there was a span of 13 bases. The CDR3 is 13 residues long. CDR1 MNHEY and CDR2 SMNVEV come from the germline V gene (reference sequence). The CDR3 DNA reads TGTGCCAGCAGCCAGGGGTTTGGACAGCCCCAGCATTTT. It encodes CASSQGFGQPQHF.

This clonotype was counted only a few times. V and J are TRBV15 and TRBJ2-7; a weak D match, TRBD1 (5 bases). CDR3 size: 12 residues. Germline CDR1 reads LNHNV; CDR2 reads YYDKDF (reference sequence). Trimming cost V 4 bases and J 5 bases, with 9 bases left between them. The CDR3 coding sequence is TGTGCCACCAGCAATAGGGGCCACGAGCAGTACTTC. Protein product: CATSNRGHEQYF.

In nucleotides, the CDR3 is TGTGCCAGCAGTCATACTAGCGATGGATACAATGAGCAGTTCTTC. This translates into CASSHTSDGYNEQFF. The J gene is TRBJ2-1, the V gene TRBV13, with 7 nucleotides matching TRBD2. CDR3 length: 15 residues. V lost 6 bases to trimming and J lost 4 bases; unmatched junction nucleotides: 9. Germline CDR1 and CDR2: PRHDT and FYEKMQ (reference sequence).

This clonotype was seen repeatedly, ten times or more. The chain couples TRBV11-1 to TRBJ2-5, with 7 bases aligning to TRBD2. V shed 8 bases and J 2 bases; nucleotides not matched to a gene: 11. There are 15 residues in the CDR3. Germline V gene sequence: CDR1 SGHAT, CDR2 FQDESV (reference sequence). The CDR3, as DNA: TGTGCCAGCTGCGGGGCAGCGGGACGTCAAGAGACCCAGTACTTC. Protein: CASCGAAGRQETQYF.

This clonotype was observed many times. This chain links TRBV12-3 or TRBV12-4 with TRBJ1-3, with no clear D. The V end was cut by 5 bases, the J end by 2 bases, with 13 bases between. This CDR3 has 15 amino acids. This CDR3 reads CASSPLDPTGNTIYF. The CDR3 DNA follows: TGTGCCAGCAGTCCGTTAGATCCAACTGGAAACACCATATATTTT.

The chain links TRBV6-1 to TRBJ2-5; no clear D gene. Trimming stripped 7 bases from V and 6 bases from J, with 15 bases between. The CDR3 extends over 13 amino acids. Germline V gene data show CDR1 as MNHNS and CDR2 as SASEGT. For the CDR3, the DNA is TGTGCCAGCACCCTCGAATTTGGGCAGACCCAGTACTTC. Protein: CASTLEFGQTQYF.

This clonotype was seen repeatedly, ten times or more. The CDR3 sequence is CATSRDDRGMLSSNQPQHF. CDR3 DNA sequence: TGTGCCACCAGCAGAGATGACAGGGGGATGCTAAGTAGCAATCAGCCCCAGCATTTT. This chain joins TRBV15 and TRBJ1-5; TRBD1 matches at 9 bases. Germline V gene data show CDR1 as LNHNV and CDR2 as YYDKDF (reference sequence). V shed 0 bases and J 0 bases; nucleotides not matched to a gene: 9. The CDR3 contains 19 residues.

The table lists this clonotype with a few counts. J is TRBJ2-7 and V is TRBV5-5; D may be TRBD1 (6 bases). Germline CDR1 SGHKS, CDR2 YYEKEE (reference sequence). The CDR3 loop spans 14 amino acids. Trimming removed 0 bases at V and 2 bases at J, with 9 bases between. The CDR3 sequence: CASSLVGQTYEQYF. The DNA for the CDR3 is TGTGCCAGCAGCTTGGTGGGACAAACCTACGAGCAGTACTTC.

This clonotype has a handful of counts. The chain employs TRBV14 and TRBJ2-7; possibly TRBD1 or TRBD2 for D (5 bases each). Between the trimmed V and J ends, which lost 3 bases and 11 bases, there was a span of 20 bases. Per germline, CDR1 SGHDN and CDR2 FVKESK. This CDR3 region has 14 residues. CDR3 region: CASSQDRDRPLEYV. The CDR3 DNA reads as TGTGCCAGCAGCCAGGACCGGGACCGACCCCTGGAGTACGTC.

To note about this clonotype: A read error may be the cause here, since a much bigger clone is one base away. The rearrangement links TRBV7-2 to TRBJ2-3; D could derive from TRBD1 or TRBD2 (5 bases each). Germline lookup yields CDR1 SGHTA and CDR2 FQGNSA. This CDR3 region has 15 residues. The CDR3 loop is CASSSRTRLTGTQYF. In DNA, the CDR3 is TGTGCCAGCAGCTCAAGGACTCGACTCACAGGTACGCAGTATTTT.

There are many counts of this clonotype. J is TRBJ1-1 and V is TRBV2; maybe TRBD1 (5 bases). Germline CDR1 reads SNHLY; CDR2 reads FYNNEI. V lost 7 bases, J lost 6 bases, and 15 bases lay in between. The CDR3 runs 13 residues. In DNA form, the CDR3 reads TGTGCCAGCACTCGATCCCCAGGGCCTGAAGCTTTCTTT. It codes for CASTRSPGPEAFF.

The rearrangement links TRBV30 to TRBJ1-2; D gene uncertain. The ends were cut back, 7 bases at V and 7 bases at J, with 19 bases in the middle. This CDR3 region has 13 residues. Looked up from germline, CDR1 is GTSNPN and CDR2 is SVGIG (reference sequence). CDR3 coding DNA: TGTGCCTTTTTCCACGCCCGGGCGGGTGGCTACACCTTC. Translated: CAFFHARAGGYTF.

The rearrangement uses TRBV29-1 and TRBJ1-2; 9 bases line up with TRBD1. V shed 4 bases, J shed 7 bases, and the junction held 4 bases outside the gene matches. The CDR3 consists of 12 residues. The germline gives CDR1 SQVTM, CDR2 ANQGSEA. The CDR3 nucleotides read TGCAGCGTTGCACAGGGGGCTAGTGGCTACACCTTC. Amino acids: CSVAQGASGYTF.

This clonotype was found many times. The chain couples TRBV5-5 to TRBJ2-2, with D maybe TRBD2 (7 bases). Per germline, CDR1 SGHKS and CDR2 YYEKEE (reference sequence). Trimming pared 5 bases from V and 5 bases from J, leaving 16 bases between. The CDR3 has 15 amino acids. In DNA, the CDR3 is TGTGCCAGCAGAAAGGGGGGGCCCGGAACCGGGGAGCTGTTTTTT. Translating gives CASRKGGPGTGELFF.

This clonotype was detected a few times. The CDR3 nucleotides are TGTGCCAGCAGCTTAGCGCTGGGACTAGCCTACGAGCAGTACTTC. Encoded protein: CASSLALGLAYEQYF. The J gene is TRBJ2-7, the V gene TRBV7-9; TRBD2 aligns across 8 bases. This CDR3 region has 15 residues. The V and J ends lost 0 bases and 2 bases, in that order; junction bases with no gene match: 3. Germline V gene data show CDR1 as SEHNR and CDR2 as FQNEAQ (reference sequence).

This sequence joins TRBV9 and TRBJ1-1; D gene ambiguous. Germline CDR1 reads SGDLS; CDR2 reads YYNGEE. V dropped 0 bases and J dropped 1 base, with 10 bases sitting between them. The CDR3 is 15 amino acids. CDR3 amino acids: CASSVEAGRNTEAFF. The CDR3 nucleotides read TGTGCCAGCAGCGTAGAGGCGGGTAGGAACACTGAAGCTTTCTTT.